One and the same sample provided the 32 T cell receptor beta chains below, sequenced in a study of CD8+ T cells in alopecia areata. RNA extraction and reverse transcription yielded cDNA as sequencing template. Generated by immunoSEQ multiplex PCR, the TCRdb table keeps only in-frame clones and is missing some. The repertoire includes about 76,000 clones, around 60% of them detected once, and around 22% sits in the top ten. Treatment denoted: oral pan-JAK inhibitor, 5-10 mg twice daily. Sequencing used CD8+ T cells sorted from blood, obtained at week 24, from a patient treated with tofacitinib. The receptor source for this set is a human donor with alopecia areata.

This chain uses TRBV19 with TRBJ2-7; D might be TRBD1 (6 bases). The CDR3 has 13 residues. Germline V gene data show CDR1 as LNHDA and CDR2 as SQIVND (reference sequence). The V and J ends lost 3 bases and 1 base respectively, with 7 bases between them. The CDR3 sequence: CASSMDSSYEQYF. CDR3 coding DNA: TGTGCCAGTAGTATGGACAGTTCCTACGAGCAGTACTTC.

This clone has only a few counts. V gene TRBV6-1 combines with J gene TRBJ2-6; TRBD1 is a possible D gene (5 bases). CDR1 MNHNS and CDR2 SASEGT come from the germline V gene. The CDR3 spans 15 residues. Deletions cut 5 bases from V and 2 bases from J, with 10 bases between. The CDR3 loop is CASSLSGTGANVLTF. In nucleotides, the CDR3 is TGTGCCAGCAGTTTGTCAGGGACTGGGGCCAACGTCCTGACTTTC.

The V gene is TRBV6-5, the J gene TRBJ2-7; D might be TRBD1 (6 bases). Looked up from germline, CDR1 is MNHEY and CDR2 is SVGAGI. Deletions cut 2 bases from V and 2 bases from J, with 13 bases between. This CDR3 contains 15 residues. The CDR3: CASSYGEGGTYEQYF. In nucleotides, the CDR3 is TGTGCCAGCAGTTACGGTGAAGGGGGTACCTACGAGCAGTACTTC.

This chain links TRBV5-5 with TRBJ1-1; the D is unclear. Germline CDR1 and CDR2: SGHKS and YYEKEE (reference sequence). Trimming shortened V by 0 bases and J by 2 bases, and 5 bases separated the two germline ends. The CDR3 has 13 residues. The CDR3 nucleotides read TGTGCCAGCAGCTTGGATGCCAACACTGAAGCTTTCTTT. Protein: CASSLDANTEAFF.

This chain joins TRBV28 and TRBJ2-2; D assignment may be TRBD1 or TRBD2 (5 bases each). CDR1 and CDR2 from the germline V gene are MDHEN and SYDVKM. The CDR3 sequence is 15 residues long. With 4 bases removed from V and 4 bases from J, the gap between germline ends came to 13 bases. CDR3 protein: CASSWGPRATGELFF. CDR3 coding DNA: TGTGCCAGCAGTTGGGGACCGCGCGCCACCGGGGAGCTGTTTTTT. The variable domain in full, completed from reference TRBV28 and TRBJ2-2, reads DVKVTQSSRYLVKRTGEKVFLECVQDMDHENMFWYRQDPGLGLRLIYFSYDVKMKEKGDIPEGYSVSREKKERFSLILESASTNQTSMYLCASSWGPRATGELFFGEGSRLTVL.

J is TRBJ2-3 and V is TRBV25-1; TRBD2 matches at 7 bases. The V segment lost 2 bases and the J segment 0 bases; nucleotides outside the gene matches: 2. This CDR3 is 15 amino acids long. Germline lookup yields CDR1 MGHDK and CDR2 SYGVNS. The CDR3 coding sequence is TGTGCCAGCAGTGAAGGGGGGGACAGCACAGATACGCAGTATTTT. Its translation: CASSEGGDSTDTQYF.

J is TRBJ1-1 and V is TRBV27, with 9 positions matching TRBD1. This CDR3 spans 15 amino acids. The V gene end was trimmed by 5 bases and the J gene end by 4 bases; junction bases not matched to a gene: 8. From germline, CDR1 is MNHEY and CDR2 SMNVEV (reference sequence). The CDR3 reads CASSIGTGLGTEAFF. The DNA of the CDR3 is TGTGCCAGCAGTATCGGGACAGGGTTGGGCACTGAAGCTTTCTTT.

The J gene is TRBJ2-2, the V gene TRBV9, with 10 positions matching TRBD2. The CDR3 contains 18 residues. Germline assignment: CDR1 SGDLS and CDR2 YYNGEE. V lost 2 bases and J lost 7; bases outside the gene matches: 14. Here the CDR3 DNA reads TGTGCCAGCAGCGTGTCTCTGCAAGCGGGAGGGCTTGGCGGGGAGCTGTTTTTT. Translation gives CASSVSLQAGGLGGELFF.

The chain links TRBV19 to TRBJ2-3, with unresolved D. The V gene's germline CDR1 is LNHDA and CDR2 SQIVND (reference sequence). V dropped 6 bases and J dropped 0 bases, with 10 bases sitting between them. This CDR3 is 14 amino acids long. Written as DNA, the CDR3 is TGTGCCAGTAGAGGTCTAGGAAGCACAGATACGCAGTATTTT. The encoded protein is CASRGLGSTDTQYF.

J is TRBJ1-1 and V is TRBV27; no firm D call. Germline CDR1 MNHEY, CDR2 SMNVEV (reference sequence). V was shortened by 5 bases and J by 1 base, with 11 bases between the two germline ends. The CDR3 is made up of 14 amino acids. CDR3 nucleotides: TGTGCCAGCAGTGCGGGTTGGACGAACACTGAAGCTTTCTTT. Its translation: CASSAGWTNTEAFF.

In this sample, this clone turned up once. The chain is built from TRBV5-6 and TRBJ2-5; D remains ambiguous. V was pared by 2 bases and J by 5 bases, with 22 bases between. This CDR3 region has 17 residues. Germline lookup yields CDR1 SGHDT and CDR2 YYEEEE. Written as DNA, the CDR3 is TGTGCCAGCAGCTTCCCGCACAGCCTTAGGGTGTCGGAGACCCAGTACTTC. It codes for CASSFPHSLRVSETQYF.

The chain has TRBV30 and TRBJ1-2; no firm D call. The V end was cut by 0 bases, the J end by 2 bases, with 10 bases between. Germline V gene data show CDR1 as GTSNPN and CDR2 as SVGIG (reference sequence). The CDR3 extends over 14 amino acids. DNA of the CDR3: TGTGCCTGGAGTGTTGGAGTTTCCAACTATGGCTACACCTTC. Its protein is CAWSVGVSNYGYTF.

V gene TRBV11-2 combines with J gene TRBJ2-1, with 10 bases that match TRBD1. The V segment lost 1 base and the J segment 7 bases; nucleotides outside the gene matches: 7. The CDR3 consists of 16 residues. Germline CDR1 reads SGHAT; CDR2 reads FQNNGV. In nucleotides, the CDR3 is TGTGCCAGCAGCTTAGGGCCCGGGACAGGGGTGAATGAGCAGTTCTTC. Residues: CASSLGPGTGVNEQFF.

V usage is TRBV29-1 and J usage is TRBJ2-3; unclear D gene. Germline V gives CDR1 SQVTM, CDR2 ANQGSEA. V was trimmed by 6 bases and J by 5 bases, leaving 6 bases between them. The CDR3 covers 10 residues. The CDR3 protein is CSVLLDTQYF. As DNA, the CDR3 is TGCAGCGTCCTCCTAGATACGCAGTATTTT.

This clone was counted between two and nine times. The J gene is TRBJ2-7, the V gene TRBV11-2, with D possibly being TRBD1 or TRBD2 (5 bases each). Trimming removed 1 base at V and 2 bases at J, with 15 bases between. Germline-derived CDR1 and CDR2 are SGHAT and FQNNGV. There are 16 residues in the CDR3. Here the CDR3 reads CASSLVAYPGPYEQYF. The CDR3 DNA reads TGTGCCAGCAGCTTAGTGGCTTACCCGGGGCCCTACGAGCAGTACTTC.

The CDR3 is CASSVAGSSPLHF. The CDR3 DNA is TGTGCCAGCAGCGTTGCCGGGTCTTCACCCCTCCACTTT. The chain employs TRBV9 and TRBJ1-6; no reliable D call. The CDR3 length is 13 residues. Trimming took off 2 bases at V and 9 bases at J, with 9 bases between the two ends. From germline, CDR1 is SGDLS and CDR2 YYNGEE. The complete variable domain, with remaining parts taken from reference TRBV9 and TRBJ1-6, reads DSGVTQTPKHLITATGQRVTLRCSPRSGDLSVYWYQQSLDQGLQFLIQYYNGEERAKGNILERFSAQQFPDLHSELNLSSLELGDSALYFCASSVAGSSPLHFGNGTRLTVT.

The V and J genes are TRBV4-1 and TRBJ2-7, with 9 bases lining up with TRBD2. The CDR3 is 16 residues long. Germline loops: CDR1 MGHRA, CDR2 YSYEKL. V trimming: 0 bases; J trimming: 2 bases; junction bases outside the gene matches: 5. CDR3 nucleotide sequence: TGCGCCAGCAGCCAAGATACACTAGCGGGCACCTACGAGCAGTACTTC. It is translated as CASSQDTLAGTYEQYF.

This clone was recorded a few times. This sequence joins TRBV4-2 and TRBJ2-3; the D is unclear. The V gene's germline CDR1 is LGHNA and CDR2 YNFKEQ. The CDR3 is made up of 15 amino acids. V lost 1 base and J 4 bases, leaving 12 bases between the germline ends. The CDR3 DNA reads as TGTGCCAGCAGCCAAGCCGATCCAGCCCCAGATACGCAGTATTTT. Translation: CASSQADPAPDTQYF.

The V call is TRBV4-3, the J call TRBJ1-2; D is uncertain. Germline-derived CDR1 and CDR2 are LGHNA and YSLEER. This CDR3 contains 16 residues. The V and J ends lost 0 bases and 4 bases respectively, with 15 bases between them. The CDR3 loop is CASSQDSRAGIYGYTF. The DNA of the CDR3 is TGCGCCAGCAGCCAAGACTCACGGGCGGGGATCTATGGCTACACCTTC.

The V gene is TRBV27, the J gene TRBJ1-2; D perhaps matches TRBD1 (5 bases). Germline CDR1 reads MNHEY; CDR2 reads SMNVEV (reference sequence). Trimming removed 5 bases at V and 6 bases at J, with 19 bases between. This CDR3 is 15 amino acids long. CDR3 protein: CASSPTGGGRNGYTF. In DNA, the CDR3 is TGTGCCAGCAGTCCAACCGGGGGGGGTCGGAATGGCTACACCTTC.

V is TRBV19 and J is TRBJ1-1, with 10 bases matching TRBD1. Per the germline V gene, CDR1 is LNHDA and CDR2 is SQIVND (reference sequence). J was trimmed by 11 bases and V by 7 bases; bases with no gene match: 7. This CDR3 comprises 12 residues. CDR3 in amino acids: CASNDRGPRAFF. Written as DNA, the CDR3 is TGTGCCAGTAACGACAGGGGGCCGAGGGCTTTCTTT.

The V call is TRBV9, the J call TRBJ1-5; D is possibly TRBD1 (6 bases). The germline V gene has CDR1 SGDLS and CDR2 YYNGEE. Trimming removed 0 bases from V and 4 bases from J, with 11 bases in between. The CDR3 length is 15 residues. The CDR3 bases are TGTGCCAGCAGCGTAGGAGGGGGTGAGAATCAGCCCCAGCATTTT. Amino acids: CASSVGGGENQPQHF.

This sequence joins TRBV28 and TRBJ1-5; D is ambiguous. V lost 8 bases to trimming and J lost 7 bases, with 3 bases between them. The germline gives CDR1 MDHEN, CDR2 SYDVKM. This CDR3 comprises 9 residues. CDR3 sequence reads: CASQQPQHF. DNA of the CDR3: TGTGCCAGCCAGCAGCCCCAGCATTTT.

The CDR3 DNA follows: TGTGCCAGCCAGAGTTTGTCAGCCTACGAGCAGTACTTC. It specifies CASQSLSAYEQYF. This chain links TRBV27 with TRBJ2-7, with D hard to call. Per the germline V gene, CDR1 is MNHEY and CDR2 is SMNVEV (reference sequence). V shed 8 bases and J shed 2 bases, with 13 bases lying between them. This CDR3 region has 13 residues.

CDR3 nucleotide sequence: TGTGCCAGCAGTTCCACAGGCCGCGTGTATGAGCAGTTCTTC. Translation gives CASSSTGRVYEQFF. The chain links TRBV27 to TRBJ2-1; D may be TRBD1 (5 bases). V was shortened by 4 bases and J by 8 bases, with 15 bases between the two germline ends. Looked up from germline, CDR1 is MNHEY and CDR2 is SMNVEV (reference sequence). The CDR3 runs to 14 residues.

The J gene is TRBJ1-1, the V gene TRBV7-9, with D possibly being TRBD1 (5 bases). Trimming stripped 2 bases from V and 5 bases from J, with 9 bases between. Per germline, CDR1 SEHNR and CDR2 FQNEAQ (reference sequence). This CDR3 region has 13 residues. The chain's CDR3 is CASSLPGGTEAFF. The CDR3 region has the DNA TGTGCCAGCAGCTTACCTGGGGGAACTGAAGCTTTCTTT.

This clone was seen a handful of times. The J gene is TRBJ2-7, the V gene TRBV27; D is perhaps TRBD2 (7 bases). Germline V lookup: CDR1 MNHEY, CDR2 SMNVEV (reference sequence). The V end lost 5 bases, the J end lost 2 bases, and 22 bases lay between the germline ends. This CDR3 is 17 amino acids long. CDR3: CASSHGGAAGRTYEQYF. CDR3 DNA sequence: TGTGCCAGCAGTCATGGGGGGGCGGCAGGGCGCACCTACGAGCAGTACTTC.

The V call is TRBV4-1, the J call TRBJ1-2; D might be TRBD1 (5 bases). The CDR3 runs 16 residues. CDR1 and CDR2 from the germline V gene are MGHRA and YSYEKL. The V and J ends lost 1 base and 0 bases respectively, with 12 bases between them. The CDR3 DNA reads TGCGCCAGCAGCCAAGGGCCAGGGCGGTCTAACTATGGCTACACCTTC. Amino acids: CASSQGPGRSNYGYTF.

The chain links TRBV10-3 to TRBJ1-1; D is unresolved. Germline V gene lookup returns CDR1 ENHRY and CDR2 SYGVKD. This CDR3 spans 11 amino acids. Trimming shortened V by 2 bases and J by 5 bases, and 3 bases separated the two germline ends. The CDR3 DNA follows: TGTGCCATCAGTGAGGATACTGAAGCTTTCTTT. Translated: CAISEDTEAFF.

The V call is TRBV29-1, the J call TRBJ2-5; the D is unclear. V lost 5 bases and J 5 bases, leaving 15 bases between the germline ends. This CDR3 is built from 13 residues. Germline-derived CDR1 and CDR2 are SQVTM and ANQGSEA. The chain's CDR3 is CSVLLRSEETQYF. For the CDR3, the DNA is TGCAGCGTTTTGCTTCGGAGTGAGGAGACCCAGTACTTC.

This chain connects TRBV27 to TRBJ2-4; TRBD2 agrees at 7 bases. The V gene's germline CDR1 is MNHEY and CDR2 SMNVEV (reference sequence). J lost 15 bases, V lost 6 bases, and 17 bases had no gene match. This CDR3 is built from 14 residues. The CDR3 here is CASSLPNPGGFMYF. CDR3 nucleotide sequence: TGTGCCAGCAGCTTGCCGAATCCGGGAGGCTTTATGTACTTC.

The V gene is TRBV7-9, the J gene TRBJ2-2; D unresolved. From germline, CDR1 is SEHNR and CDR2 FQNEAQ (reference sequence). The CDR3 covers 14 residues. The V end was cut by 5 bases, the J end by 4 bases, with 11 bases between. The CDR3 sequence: CASSERLGTGELFF. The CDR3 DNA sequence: TGTGCCAGCAGCGAACGACTTGGCACCGGGGAGCTGTTTTTT.